A single sample gave rise to the 15 T cell receptor beta chains below, sequenced in a study of long-term antiretroviral therapy in people with HIV. Assay version v3.0 of immunoSEQ was used, and it was run at survey level. Method: immunoSEQ multiplex PCR; TCRdb's copy keeps in-frame clones and lacks some. The data show approximately 7,200 clones, about 70% seen once. Source: unsorted PBMCs, taken approximately 11 months before starting antiretroviral therapy. These receptors were taken from a man aged 40-49 years with HIV.

This chain uses TRBV19 with TRBJ2-2; 11 positions match TRBD1. This CDR3 is built from 14 residues. Germline V gene data show CDR1 as LNHDA and CDR2 as SQIVND (reference sequence). V lost 7 bases and J lost 8; bases outside the gene matches: 6. The CDR3 region is CASTRTGGSGELFF. The CDR3, as DNA: TGTGCCAGTACCAGGACAGGGGGCTCGGGGGAGCTGTTTTTT.

The V and J genes are TRBV6-1 and TRBJ1-1; D is perhaps TRBD1 (5 bases). Trimming removed 4 bases from V and 8 bases from J, with 11 bases in between. Germline CDR1 reads MNHNS; CDR2 reads SASEGT. CDR3 size: 12 residues. CDR3 in amino acids: CASSGGGREAFF. For the CDR3, the DNA is TGTGCCAGCAGTGGGGGGGGACGGGAAGCTTTCTTT.

The sample holds one count of this clone. The V gene is TRBV6-6, the J gene TRBJ2-2; the D is unclear. This CDR3 comprises 16 residues. Trimming pared 1 base from V and 2 bases from J, leaving 11 bases between. Germline V gives CDR1 MNHNY, CDR2 SVGAGI (reference sequence). CDR3 sequence (DNA): TGTGCCAGCAGTTACTTGGCTACTCTTAACACCGGGGAGCTGTTTTTT. Translation gives CASSYLATLNTGELFF.

This rearrangement joins TRBV10-1 to TRBJ2-1; TRBD1 matches 7 bases. After removal of 5 bases from V and 7 bases from J, the junction contained 8 bases not matched to a gene. The germline gives CDR1 WNHNN, CDR2 SYGVQD (reference sequence). The CDR3 totals 14 residues. The CDR3 DNA reads TGCGCCAGCAGTCCCTGGACAGGTGGGAATGAGCAGTTCTTC. Its translation: CASSPWTGGNEQFF.

The CDR3 sequence is CASSQDTGAYNEQFF. CDR3 DNA: TGTGCCAGCAGCCAAGACACGGGGGCCTACAATGAGCAGTTCTTC. The rearrangement links TRBV14 to TRBJ2-1; possibly TRBD2 for D (6 bases). Germline V CDR1 and CDR2: SGHDN, FVKESK. There are 15 residues in the CDR3. Trimming stripped 0 bases from V and 2 bases from J, with 8 bases between.

This clone was observed a few times. V and J are TRBV5-5 and TRBJ2-3; 16 bases agree with TRBD2. Germline CDR1 is SGHKS and CDR2 is YYEKEE (reference sequence). J was trimmed by 2 bases and V by 2 bases; bases with no gene match: 8. This CDR3 has 19 residues. The CDR3 sequence is CASSFPGTSGGVDTDTQYF. CDR3 in DNA: TGTGCCAGCAGCTTTCCCGGGACTAGCGGGGGGGTGGACACAGATACGCAGTATTTT.

V and J are TRBV2 and TRBJ2-5; no clear D gene. V was clipped by 6 bases and J by 2 bases, with 1 base between them. The CDR3 totals 10 residues. CDR1 and CDR2 (germline): SNHLY, FYNNEI. For the CDR3, the DNA is TGTGCCAGCAGACAAGAGACCCAGTACTTC. This codes for CASRQETQYF.

The chain links TRBV14 to TRBJ1-1; 10 nucleotides match TRBD1. The length of the CDR3 is 15 residues. Germline CDR1 and CDR2: SGHDN and FVKESK. J was trimmed by 0 bases and V by 4 bases; bases with no gene match: 2. The CDR3: CASSRDRGMNTEAFF. CDR3 coding DNA: TGTGCCAGCAGCCGGGACAGGGGTATGAACACTGAAGCTTTCTTT.

The rearrangement uses TRBV4-3 and TRBJ1-3; the D gene is possibly TRBD1 (5 bases). The germline V gene encodes CDR1 LGHNA and CDR2 YSLEER. The CDR3 contains 15 residues. The V and J ends lost 2 bases and 8 bases respectively, with 16 bases between them. DNA of the CDR3: TGCGCCAGCAGCCAATCCCTGGGTCCGGGGGACACCATATATTTT. This codes for CASSQSLGPGDTIYF.

The J gene is TRBJ1-5, the V gene TRBV30, with D uncertain. Germline CDR1 reads GTSNPN; CDR2 reads SVGIG (reference sequence). The V gene lost 0 bases and the J gene lost 4 bases, with 16 bases spanning the gap. The CDR3 is 16 residues long. As DNA, the CDR3 is TGTGCCTGGAGTGTGACCGGGCCGACCGGTAATCAGCCCCAGCATTTT. The encoded protein is CAWSVTGPTGNQPQHF.

The rearrangement links TRBV28 to TRBJ1-3, with TRBD1 matching 8 bases. The trim removed 8 bases at V and 0 bases at J, leaving 6 bases unmatched. Per the germline V gene, CDR1 is MDHEN and CDR2 is SYDVKM. The CDR3 runs to 15 residues. The CDR3 sequence is CASGRTGGSGNTIYF. DNA for the CDR3: TGTGCCAGCGGCCGAACAGGGGGCTCTGGAAACACCATATATTTT.

V is TRBV5-4 and J is TRBJ2-3; 7 bases agree with TRBD1. V dropped 0 bases and J dropped 3; count of bases not matched to a gene: 4. Germline-derived CDR1 and CDR2 are SGHNT and YYREEE (reference sequence). This CDR3 has 15 residues. The CDR3 bases are TGTGCCAGCAGCTTGGAAACAGGGGAGACAGATACGCAGTATTTT. It encodes CASSLETGETDTQYF.

In its sample, this clone was seen once. The genes are TRBV10-2 and TRBJ1-2, with a weak D call TRBD1 (6 bases). Trimming removed 6 bases at V and 8 bases at J, with 13 bases between. In germline, CDR1 is WSHSY, CDR2 SAAADI. The CDR3 is 12 residues long. The CDR3 DNA sequence: TGCGCCAGCAGCGCCAACAGGGAGGGCTACACCTTC. Protein: CASSANREGYTF.

The rearrangement joins TRBV4-3 to TRBJ2-7; weak D call: TRBD2 (5 bases). This CDR3 has 15 residues. V was trimmed by 0 bases and J by 5 bases, leaving 14 bases between them. Germline V gives CDR1 LGHNA, CDR2 YSLEER. CDR3 nucleotide sequence: TGCGCCAGCAGCCAAGAGAAGGGCTTCGGGAACGAGCAGTACTTC. It encodes CASSQEKGFGNEQYF.

DNA of the CDR3: TGTGCCAGCAGCGATCCCCGGGACAGGGGGGGCTACACCTTC. It yields the protein CASSDPRDRGGYTF. The chain is built from TRBV9 and TRBJ1-2, with 11 bases aligning to TRBD1. The trim removed 3 bases at V and 8 bases at J, leaving 6 bases unmatched. The CDR3 extends over 14 amino acids. CDR1 is SGDLS, CDR2 YYNGEE, per germline.